This entry lists 13 T cell receptor beta chains sequenced from one sample in a study of T cell responses to AZD1222 COVID-19 vaccine. Measured with immunoSEQ multiplex PCR; TCRdb has only the in-frame clones, and not every one. The sample lists under 200,000 clones, under 95% occurring once. Specimen: peripheral blood, collected on day 0 of AZD1222 vaccination. These receptors were collected from an adult in good health.

DNA for the CDR3: TGCGCCAGTACGACAATGCCCTGGGAGACCCAGTACTTC. The encoded protein is CASTTMPWETQYF. The chain carries TRBV5-1 and TRBJ2-5; D remains unclear. Germline-derived CDR1 and CDR2 are SGHRS and YFSETQ. CDR3 length: 13 amino acids. Trimming took 8 bases from V and 5 from J, leaving 16 bases between them.

This rearrangement joins TRBV11-3 to TRBJ2-3; TRBD1 agrees at 7 bases. The CDR3 runs to 17 residues. The germline CDR1 and CDR2 sequences are SGHNT and YENEEA. The V and J ends lost 5 bases and 4 bases, in that order; junction bases with no gene match: 15. CDR3 loop: CASSVGRGGETSDTQYF. The CDR3 region has the DNA TGTGCCAGCAGCGTAGGCCGAGGGGGCGAGACATCAGATACGCAGTATTTT.

Only a few counts were recorded for this clone. The chain carries TRBV11-2 and TRBJ2-3; D not certain. Per the germline V gene, CDR1 is SGHAT and CDR2 is FQNNGV. Trimming took off 5 bases at V and 3 bases at J, with 6 bases between the two ends. This CDR3 is 12 amino acids long. The CDR3 loop is CASSRTTDTQYF. CDR3 nucleotides: TGTGCCAGCAGCCGAACAACAGATACGCAGTATTTT.

The chain carries TRBV28 and TRBJ1-3, with D hard to call. The CDR3 length is 14 residues. Germline V gene data show CDR1 as MDHEN and CDR2 as SYDVKM. Trimming took 3 bases from V and 7 from J, leaving 13 bases between them. DNA for the CDR3: TGTGCCAGCAGTTTGCCAGGCCTACGGAACACCATATATTTT. Protein sequence: CASSLPGLRNTIYF.

The chain recombines TRBV5-1 with TRBJ2-2; 10 nucleotides line up with TRBD2. V gave up 2 bases and J gave up 2 bases; unmatched junction bases: 6. Germline lookup yields CDR1 SGHRS and CDR2 YFSETQ. This CDR3 has 17 residues. The CDR3 sequence is CASSLLPSGSNTGELFF. CDR3 DNA sequence: TGCGCCAGCAGCTTATTACCTAGCGGGAGTAACACCGGGGAGCTGTTTTTT. Variable domain in full (rest from reference TRBV5-1 and TRBJ2-2): KAGVTQTPRYLIKTRGQQVTLSCSPISGHRSVSWYQQTPGQGLQFLFEYFSETQRNKGNFPGRFSGRQFSNSRSEMNVSTLELGDSALYLCASSLLPSGSNTGELFFGEGSRLTVL.

The V call is TRBV6-5, the J call TRBJ1-3; a weak D match, TRBD1 (5 bases). Trimming removed 6 bases at V and 0 bases at J, with 12 bases between. The CDR3 runs 15 residues. CDR1 is MNHEY and CDR2 is SVGAGI in the germline V gene. CDR3 coding DNA: TGTGCCAGCAGACCCCAGGGTCCCTCTGGAAACACCATATATTTT. It specifies CASRPQGPSGNTIYF.

The rearrangement links TRBV18 to TRBJ1-1; D may be TRBD1 (5 bases). Trimming removed 2 bases from V and 0 bases from J, with 10 bases in between. This CDR3 region has 15 residues. Germline values: CDR1 KGHSH, CDR2 LQKENI. The CDR3 region has the DNA TGTGCCAGCTCACCAAAAGGAGGGGTGAACACTGAAGCTTTCTTT. As protein: CASSPKGGVNTEAFF.

V and J are TRBV13 and TRBJ2-3, with D possibly matching TRBD2 (6 bases). The CDR3 covers 17 residues. With 4 bases removed from V and 4 bases from J, the gap between germline ends came to 21 bases. CDR1 and CDR2 from the germline V gene are PRHDT and FYEKMQ (reference sequence). The CDR3 DNA follows: TGTGCCAGCAGCTCCCGACTGGGGGGAGTGTCGGCAGATACGCAGTATTTT. Its translation: CASSSRLGGVSADTQYF. The variable domain in full, completed from reference TRBV13 and TRBJ2-3, reads AAGVIQSPRHLIKEKRETATLKCYPIPRHDTVYWYQQGPGQDPQFLISFYEKMQSDKGSIPDRFSAQQFSDYHSELNMSSLELGDSALYFCASSSRLGGVSADTQYFGPGTRLTVL.

The V call is TRBV7-9, the J call TRBJ1-4; unclear D gene. The CDR3 is 15 amino acids. Germline-derived CDR1 and CDR2 are SEHNR and FQNEAQ (reference sequence). Trimming took 4 bases from V and 5 from J, leaving 14 bases between them. In nucleotides, the CDR3 is TGTGCCAGCAGCTCAGCCGGGAGACCAAATGAAAAACTGTTTTTT. This translates into CASSSAGRPNEKLFF.

The rearrangement links TRBV28 to TRBJ2-3; D is possibly TRBD1 (6 bases). In germline, CDR1 is MDHEN, CDR2 SYDVKM. V dropped 5 bases and J dropped 13 bases, with 19 bases sitting between them. The CDR3 has 13 amino acids. The CDR3: CASSPRQAMVEYF. DNA of the CDR3: TGTGCCAGCAGTCCGAGACAGGCAATGGTGGAGTATTTT.

The chain has TRBV5-6 and TRBJ1-1; TRBD1 matches 7 bases. Germline assignment: CDR1 SGHDT and CDR2 YYEEEE. J gave up 10 bases and V 4 bases, and 10 bases lay outside the gene matches. CDR3 size: 13 residues. Here the CDR3 reads CASSPNRGFGAFF. Written as DNA, the CDR3 is TGTGCCAGCAGCCCGAACAGGGGCTTCGGAGCTTTCTTT.

The chain recombines TRBV4-3 with TRBJ1-1, with D perhaps matching TRBD1 (5 bases). CDR1 is LGHNA and CDR2 is YSLEER in the germline V gene. CDR3 length equals 20 residues. The V end was cut by 0 bases, the J end by 6 bases, with 29 bases between. The CDR3 DNA reads as TGCGCCAGCAGCCAAGATCGGAAGGGGTTAATATCGGCGAGACGAGCTGAAGCTTTCTTT. Protein: CASSQDRKGLISARRAEAFF.

The chain carries TRBV9 and TRBJ1-2; possible D gene TRBD1, 6 bases. The CDR3 spans 14 residues. Germline V gene lookup returns CDR1 SGDLS and CDR2 YYNGEE. The V gene lost 2 bases and the J gene lost 7 bases, with 15 bases spanning the gap. CDR3 sequence (DNA): TGTGCCAGCAGCGTGCAACAGGGCGGCGGTGGCTACACCTTC. Its protein is CASSVQQGGGGYTF.